This TCR beta chain was found in a study of T-cell memory formation after mild COVID-19. Turning to the study itself: TCR clusters were mostly confined to one donor each. Points from the study as a whole: Contracting clones from day 15 to 85 showed balanced CD4/CD8; later expanders favored CD4+. CD4+ contracting clones were found mainly in CM and EM, and CD8+ ones in EMRA. Some clones that responded turned up in pre-infection memory, which suggests that cross-reactive memory joined in.

TCRdb recomputed calls from the 5' RACE reads with MiXCR, one row per CDR3 protein. The sample lists about 430,000 distinct CDR3 sequences, roughly 18% occurring once. Points on this clonotype: Its antigen is not known.

J was trimmed by 6 bases and V by 6 bases; bases with no gene match: 14. This CDR3 is 15 amino acids long. The chain joins TRBV12-3 or TRBV12-4 to TRBJ2-7, with 7 nucleotides matching TRBD2. The sequenced sample consisted of PBMCs or a T cell subset sorted from them (not recorded which). This TCR came from a young man who had mild COVID-19 (a few samples of this study predate the infection). Cell type and time point are not known. CDR3 coding DNA: TGTGCCAGCAGCGCAAGCGGGGCCTGGAATAGCGAGCAGTACTTC. Its protein product is CASSASGAWNSEQYF.